This T cell receptor (beta chain) stems from a study of T-cell memory formation after mild COVID-19. Via MiXCR, TCRdb re-called the 5' RACE reads, giving one row per CDR3 protein. The profile shows about 440,000 distinct CDR3 sequences, 15% to 20% of them singletons. This CDR3 is 15 amino acids long. V dropped 0 bases and J dropped 5 bases, with 10 bases sitting between them. The TCR comes from an adult woman who had mild COVID-19 (a few samples of this study predate the infection). Cell type and time point are not known. The specimen sequenced was PBMCs or a T cell subset sorted from them (not recorded which). The chain links TRBV23-1 to TRBJ2-2, with TRBD2 as a possible D gene (6 bases). TRBV23-1 falls under the ORF class, with uncertain function. The CDR3 sequence: CASSQSEGWTGELFF. The CDR3 bases are TGCGCCAGCAGTCAATCGGAGGGGTGGACCGGGGAGCTGTTTTTT.